One and the same sample provided the 15 T cell receptor beta chains below, sequenced in a study of T-cell reconstitution after alpha-beta-depleted transplantation in children. Researchers prepared the TCRbeta library using unique molecular identifiers, the study reports. TCRdb re-called the PCR reads with MiXCR, one entry per CDR3 protein. This sample carries roughly 590,000 distinct CDR3 sequences, roughly 15% of them seen once, and the ten largest clones take 1.1%. The material sequenced was PBMCs from the stem cell graft donor, taken from the stem cell graft. The receptors originated from a human donor who donated a stem cell graft to a child with acute myeloid leukemia.

This clonotype was seen many times. The J gene is TRBJ1-1, the V gene TRBV20-1; 7 positions agree with TRBD1. Germline V gives CDR1 DFQATT, CDR2 SNEGSKA (reference sequence). The CDR3 is 15 amino acids. The V and J ends lost 0 bases and 5 bases, in that order; junction bases with no gene match: 9. The CDR3 protein is CSARDPGRGTTEAFF. For the CDR3, the DNA is TGCAGTGCTAGAGATCCAGGCAGGGGGACTACTGAAGCTTTCTTT.

Ten or more counts support this clonotype. The V call is TRBV20-1, the J call TRBJ2-6; 7 nucleotides align to TRBD1. The germline V gene encodes CDR1 DFQATT and CDR2 SNEGSKA (reference sequence). The CDR3 is 18 residues long. The J segment lost 0 bases and the V segment lost 0 bases, leaving 8 bases of the junction unmatched. CDR3 sequence (DNA): TGCAGTGCTAGAGATCGGGGACAGCGCTACTCTGGGGCCAACGTCCTGACTTTC. Its protein product is CSARDRGQRYSGANVLTF.

This clonotype was recorded a few times. CDR3 bases: TGCAGCGTGGGGCGGTGGGGCGCGAACACTGAAGCTTTCTTT. It specifies CSVGRWGANTEAFF. V is TRBV29-1 and J is TRBJ1-1, with D perhaps TRBD1 (5 bases). The CDR3 is 14 residues long. Germline V gives CDR1 SQVTM, CDR2 ANQGSEA. The V and J ends lost 6 bases and 1 base respectively, with 15 bases between them.

There are many counts of this clonotype. This chain connects TRBV11-1 to TRBJ2-1, with 14 bases that match TRBD2. This CDR3 is built from 18 residues. Germline values: CDR1 SGHAT, CDR2 FQDESV (reference sequence). V shed 3 bases and J 0 bases; nucleotides not matched to a gene: 4. The CDR3 is CASSLGTSGGPSYNEQFF. CDR3 nucleotides: TGTGCCAGCAGCTTGGGGACTAGCGGGGGACCCTCCTACAATGAGCAGTTCTTC.

The V and J genes are TRBV7-7 and TRBJ2-1, with D unclear. The CDR3 runs to 15 residues. Trimming took off 1 base at V and 4 bases at J, with 11 bases between the two ends. Germline-derived CDR1 and CDR2 are SSHAT and FNYEAQ (reference sequence). This CDR3 reads CASSLESNFYNEQFF. The CDR3 coding sequence is TGTGCCAGCAGCTTAGAGTCAAATTTTTACAATGAGCAGTTCTTC.

With regard to this clonotype: The missing conserved phenylalanine or tryptophan at the end of this CDR3 makes a read error likely. The V and J genes are TRBV7-2 and TRBJ2-1, with a possible D match to TRBD2 (5 bases). The germline V gene encodes CDR1 SGHTA and CDR2 FQGNSA. The CDR3 runs 14 residues. V was shortened by 7 bases and J by 7 bases, with 17 bases between the two germline ends. The CDR3 region has the DNA TGTGCCAGCACCCGCGGCGAGGGAGTGAATGAGCAGTTCCTC. Protein product: CASTRGEGVNEQFL.

This rearrangement joins TRBV12-3 or TRBV12-4 to TRBJ1-4; the match to TRBD1 covers 8 bases. The CDR3 is made up of 14 amino acids. Unmatched junction bases numbered 5, after V lost 5 bases and J lost 6 bases. This CDR3 is CASSPHRGDEKLFF. CDR3 nucleotide sequence: TGTGCCAGCAGTCCTCACAGGGGGGATGAAAAACTGTTTTTT.

This clonotype showed up just a few times. The rearrangement uses TRBV7-9 and TRBJ2-1; 9 bases line up with TRBD1. Germline CDR1 and CDR2: SEHNR and FQNEAQ (reference sequence). The CDR3 runs 17 residues. With 5 bases clipped from V and 0 bases from J, the junction kept 8 bases outside the gene matches. CDR3 DNA sequence: TGTGCCAGCAGCCCCCGGACAGGGGTGAGCTCCTACAATGAGCAGTTCTTC. It codes for CASSPRTGVSSYNEQFF.

The V call is TRBV12-3 or TRBV12-4, the J call TRBJ1-4; TRBD1 matches 11 bases. With V trimmed by 5 bases and J by 8 bases, 7 bases remained unmatched. The CDR3 length is 15 residues. CDR3 DNA sequence: TGTGCCAGCAGTCCGAGGGGACAGGGGGGCGAAAAACTGTTTTTT. This encodes CASSPRGQGGEKLFF.

This clonotype was seen ten or more times. The J gene is TRBJ1-4, the V gene TRBV15; no definite D call. V lost 5 bases and J 15 bases, leaving 13 bases between the germline ends. CDR3 length equals 11 residues. Germline V gene lookup returns CDR1 LNHNV and CDR2 YYDKDF (reference sequence). CDR3 nucleotides: TGTGCCACCAGCGAAACCAACAAGGTGTTTTTT. The encoded protein is CATSETNKVFF.

This clonotype was recorded many times. One end of the junction is discordant with germline, which a read error may explain. The chain uses TRBV20-1 and TRBJ2-7, with D perhaps matching TRBD2 (7 bases). CDR3 size: 16 residues. Germline values: CDR1 DFQATT, CDR2 SNEGSKA (reference sequence). CDR3 sequence: CSAKRGYGGGSFEQYF. For the CDR3, the DNA is TGCAGTGCAAAGCGGGGCTACGGCGGGGGCTCCTTCGAGCAGTACTTC.

This clonotype was found a few times. The chain uses TRBV20-1 and TRBJ1-2, with 8 bases aligning to TRBD1. Germline CDR1 is DFQATT and CDR2 is SNEGSKA (reference sequence). J gave up 5 bases and V 2 bases, and 13 bases lay outside the gene matches. The CDR3 runs to 16 residues. CDR3 sequence: CSARPDPGTGEYGYTF. Written as DNA, the CDR3 is TGCAGTGCTAGACCCGATCCCGGGACAGGTGAATATGGCTACACCTTC.

This clonotype was counted a few times. CDR3 sequence (DNA): TGCAGTGCTAGCTCCGGACTAGCTGTCACAGATACGCAGTATTTT. This translates into CSASSGLAVTDTQYF. The J gene is TRBJ2-3, the V gene TRBV20-1, with 8 bases matching TRBD2. V gave up 3 bases and J gave up 2 bases; unmatched junction bases: 7. The CDR3 consists of 15 residues. The germline gives CDR1 DFQATT, CDR2 SNEGSKA (reference sequence).

This clonotype showed up just a few times. The gene calls are TRBV5-6 and TRBJ2-2; the match to TRBD1 covers 8 bases. Germline loops: CDR1 SGHDT, CDR2 YYEEEE. After removal of 0 bases from V and 5 bases from J, the junction contained 6 bases not matched to a gene. The CDR3 length is 16 residues. CDR3 region: CASSLAAGGITGELFF. CDR3 DNA: TGTGCCAGCAGCTTGGCTGCAGGGGGCATTACCGGGGAGCTGTTTTTT.

This clonotype was seen at least ten times. This sequence joins TRBV12-3 or TRBV12-4 and TRBJ1-1; 7 nucleotides agree with TRBD1. Losses at the gene ends were 8 bases for V and 3 bases for J; bases not matched to a gene: 12. The CDR3 extends over 15 amino acids. CDR3 loop: CASSLLTGWDTEAFF. Written as DNA, the CDR3 is TGTGCCAGCTCCCTCTTGACAGGGTGGGACACTGAAGCTTTCTTT.